The clone carrying this T cell receptor beta chain was detected once. This record comes from a study of T cell changes during pregnancy in multiple sclerosis. TCRdb's copy holds only in-frame clones and misses some; the assay was immunoSEQ multiplex PCR. The sample shows about 49,000 clones, 95% of them seen only once. V lost 8 bases, J lost 5 bases, and 5 bases stayed unmatched. Germline CDR1 MGHDK, CDR2 SYGVNS. The CDR3 is 12 amino acids. The V call is TRBV25-1, the J call TRBJ2-5; 7 bases are a match to TRBD2. The sample here was CD8+ T cells from peripheral blood mononuclear cells, taken in the first trimester of pregnancy. This sequence originates from a female donor with multiple sclerosis, enrolled in a pregnancy study. For the CDR3, the DNA is TGTGCCAGCGGCTGGGAGGGGGAGACCCAGTACTTC. Encoded protein: CASGWEGETQYF.